The entry that follows covers one T cell receptor (beta chain) sequence. This entry comes from a study of a mutant IDH1 vaccine in newly diagnosed glioma. As to time point: baseline, week 1 (first vaccination visit). The treatment here: pre-vaccination baseline after standard-of-care therapy. Clones were read by immunoSEQ multiplex PCR, and TCRdb kept only the in-frame ones, dropping some. The sample includes over 30,000 clones, around 80% of them seen just once. V lost 2 bases to trimming and J lost 4 bases, with 8 bases between them. This CDR3 is 13 amino acids long. The germline gives CDR1 MNHEY, CDR2 SVGAGI.

The gene calls are TRBV6-5 and TRBJ1-1, with no clear D. The receptor was derived from a man in his forties or fifties with glioma. Some clones in this sample may be carry-over from other donors' samples. This material consisted of peripheral blood mononuclear cells (PBMCs), taken from a glioma patient treated with radiotherapy, temozolomide or both. The CDR3: CASSYLEGTEAFF. The CDR3, as DNA: TGTGCCAGCAGTTACCTTGAGGGCACTGAAGCTTTCTTT.